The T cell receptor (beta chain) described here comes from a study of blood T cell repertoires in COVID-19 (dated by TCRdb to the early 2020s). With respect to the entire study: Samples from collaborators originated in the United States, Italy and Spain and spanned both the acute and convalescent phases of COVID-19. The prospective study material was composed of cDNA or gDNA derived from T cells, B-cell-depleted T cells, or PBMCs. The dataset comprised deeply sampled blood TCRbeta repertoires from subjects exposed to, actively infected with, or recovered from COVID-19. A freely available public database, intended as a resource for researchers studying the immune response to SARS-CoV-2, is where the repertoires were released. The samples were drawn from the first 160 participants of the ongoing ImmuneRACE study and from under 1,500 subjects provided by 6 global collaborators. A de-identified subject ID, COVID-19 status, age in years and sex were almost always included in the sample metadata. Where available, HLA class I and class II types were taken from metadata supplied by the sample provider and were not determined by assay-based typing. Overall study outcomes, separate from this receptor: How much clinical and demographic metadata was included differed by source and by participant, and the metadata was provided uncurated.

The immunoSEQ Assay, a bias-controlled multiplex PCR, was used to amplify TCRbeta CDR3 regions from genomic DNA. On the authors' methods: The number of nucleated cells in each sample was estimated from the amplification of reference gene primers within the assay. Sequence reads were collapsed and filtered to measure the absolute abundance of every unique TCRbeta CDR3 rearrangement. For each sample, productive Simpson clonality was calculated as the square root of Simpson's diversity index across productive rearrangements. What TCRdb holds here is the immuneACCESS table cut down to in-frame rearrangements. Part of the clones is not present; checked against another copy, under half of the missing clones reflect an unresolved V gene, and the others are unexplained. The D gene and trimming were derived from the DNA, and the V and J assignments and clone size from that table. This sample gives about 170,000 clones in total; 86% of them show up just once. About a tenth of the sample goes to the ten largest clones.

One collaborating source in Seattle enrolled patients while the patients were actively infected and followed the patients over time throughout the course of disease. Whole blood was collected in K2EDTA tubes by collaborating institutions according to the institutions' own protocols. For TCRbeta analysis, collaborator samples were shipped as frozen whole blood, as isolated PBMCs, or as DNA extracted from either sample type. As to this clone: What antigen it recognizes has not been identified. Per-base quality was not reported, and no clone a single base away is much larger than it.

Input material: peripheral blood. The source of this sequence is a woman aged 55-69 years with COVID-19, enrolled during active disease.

This receptor carries the CDR3 CATKGDRASNQPQHF. The DNA reads TGTGCCACCAAAGGGGACAGGGCTAGCAATCAGCCCCAGCATTTT. The V and J segments used are TRBV27 and TRBJ1-5, with 9 middle bases fitting TRBD1. V is pruned by 10 bases and J by 0 bases, leaving 7 bases of the junction without a gene match. The germline V gene (reference sequence) specifies MNHEY as CDR1 and SMNVEV as CDR2. Its CDR3 holds 15 amino acids, cysteine through phenylalanine. Only the CDR3 part of the read is kept: 45 bases, read in frame from the first base.